The 27 T cell receptor beta chains listed next were all sequenced from one sample in a study of molecular identifiers for immune sequencing clone quantification. Each CDR3 protein gets one entry after TCRdb re-called the PCR reads with MiXCR. The sample lists some 650,000 distinct CDR3 sequences, roughly 21% occurring once. Sequenced material: naive CD8+ T cells from blood, with Jurkat cell RNA spiked in. Documented subset: FACS-sorted CD8+CD4-CCR7+CD45RA+ naive T cells. The receptors were sampled from a human donor in good health. Some libraries in this study had Jurkat cell RNA spiked in.

In its sample, this clonotype was seen many times. The chain carries TRBV4-3 and TRBJ2-6; D gene ambiguous. Germline CDR1 and CDR2: LGHNA and YSLEER. The ends were cut back, 3 bases at V and 4 bases at J, with 7 bases in the middle. This CDR3 has 14 amino acids. The CDR3 here is CASSHLSGANVLTF. DNA of the CDR3: TGCGCCAGCAGCCACCTATCAGGGGCCAACGTCCTGACTTTC.

With respect to this clonotype: One base away lies a much larger clone, so this may be a sequencing read error. This chain connects TRBV10-3 to TRBJ1-6, with D possibly matching TRBD1 (6 bases). The CDR3 contains 16 residues. V lost 3 bases and J 10 bases, leaving 19 bases between the germline ends. Germline V gives CDR1 ENHRY, CDR2 SYGVKD. CDR3 sequence: CAISDPAFRGGSPLHF. CDR3 DNA sequence: TGTGCCATCAGTGATCCCGCCTTCAGGGGCGGGTCACCCCTCCACTTT.

This clonotype was seen at least ten times. The V gene is TRBV6-5, the J gene TRBJ2-7, with TRBD1 matching 7 bases. The germline V gene encodes CDR1 MNHEY and CDR2 SVGAGI. V trimming: 2 bases; J trimming: 4 bases; junction bases outside the gene matches: 5. The CDR3 contains 14 residues. Here the CDR3 reads CASSYTQGVYEQYF. The CDR3 nucleotides are TGTGCCAGCAGTTACACCCAGGGGGTTTACGAGCAGTACTTC.

There are many counts of this clonotype. The chain uses TRBV10-3 and TRBJ1-6, with 8 positions matching TRBD1. V was pared by 2 bases and J by 7 bases, with 1 base of the junction left unmatched. Per germline, CDR1 ENHRY and CDR2 SYGVKD. The CDR3 loop spans 14 amino acids. CDR3 in amino acids: CAISETGGNSPLHF. As DNA, the CDR3 is TGTGCCATCAGTGAGACAGGGGGAAATTCACCCCTCCACTTT.

There are a few counts of this clonotype. CDR3 amino acids: CASSPGGAETGELFF. The CDR3 coding sequence is TGTGCCAGCAGCCCAGGGGGCGCCGAGACCGGGGAGCTGTTTTTT. The rearrangement joins TRBV7-9 to TRBJ2-2; the match to TRBD1 covers 8 bases. This CDR3 comprises 15 residues. Looked up from germline, CDR1 is SEHNR and CDR2 is FQNEAQ (reference sequence). Trimming removed 5 bases from V and 5 bases from J; junction bases left unmatched: 7. Together with reference TRBV7-9 and TRBJ2-2, the CDR3 gives the full variable domain: DTGVSQNPRHKITKRGQNVTFRCDPISEHNRLYWYRQTLGQGPEFLTYFQNEAQLEKSRLLSDRFSAERPKGSFSTLEIQRTEQGDSAMYLCASSPGGAETGELFFGEGSRLTVL.

Points on this clonotype: No conserved phenylalanine or tryptophan ends this CDR3, so it is likely a read error. V and J are TRBV5-1 and TRBJ2-5, with D possibly matching TRBD2 (6 bases). Trimming took 0 bases from V and 4 from J, leaving 10 bases between them. The CDR3 loop spans 14 amino acids. Germline CDR1 reads SGHRS; CDR2 reads YFSETQ. The CDR3 here is CASSLVLASETQYL. The CDR3 coding sequence is TGCGCCAGCAGCTTGGTACTAGCTTCAGAGACCCAGTACCTC.

The chain couples TRBV12-2 to TRBJ2-7; TRBD2 was called by the table and not checked on the DNA. TRBV12-2 is listed as a pseudogene. The CDR3 is made up of 15 amino acids. CDR3 in amino acids: CASRSKARESNEQYF. In nucleotides, the CDR3 is TGTGCAAGTCGCTCCAAGGCGCGGGAGAGCAACGAGCAGTACTTC.

A remark on this clonotype: With a much larger clone just one base away, this may be a read error. The chain has TRBV7-6 and TRBJ1-1, with D unresolved. Germline V CDR1 and CDR2: SGHVS, FNYEAQ. The V end lost 6 bases, the J end lost 3 bases, and 17 bases lay between the germline ends. The CDR3 loop spans 15 amino acids. The CDR3 region has the DNA TGTGCCAGCAGTTCTAACAGAGGCATGGACACTGAAGCTTTCTTT. This translates into CASSSNRGMDTEAFF.

The chain recombines TRBV7-6 with TRBJ2-7; D may match TRBD1 or TRBD2 (5 bases each). Trimming removed 0 bases at V and 6 bases at J, with 12 bases between. From germline, CDR1 is SGHVS and CDR2 FNYEAQ. The CDR3 totals 14 residues. CDR3 in DNA: TGTGCCAGCAGCTTAGCTCGGGACGACAGCGAGCAGTACTTC. Protein sequence: CASSLARDDSEQYF. The whole variable domain, remainder taken from reference TRBV7-6 and TRBJ2-7, is GAGVSQSPRYKVTKRGQDVALRCDPISGHVSLYWYRQALGQGPEFLTYFNYEAQQDKSGLPNDRFSAERPEGSISTLTIQRTEQRDSAMYRCASSLARDDSEQYFGPGTRLTVT.

This clonotype occurred a few times. The chain uses TRBV27 and TRBJ1-4; 10 positions match TRBD1. Trimming cost V 5 bases and J 7 bases; bases outside gene matches: 10. This CDR3 spans 16 amino acids. From germline, CDR1 is MNHEY and CDR2 SMNVEV (reference sequence). CDR3 amino acids: CASSLRRGQGVEKLFF. In DNA, the CDR3 is TGTGCCAGCAGTCTACGACGTGGACAGGGGGTTGAAAAACTGTTTTTT.

As regards this clonotype: A much larger clonotype is one base distant, so this may be a read error. The V call is TRBV7-7, the J call TRBJ2-2, with unresolved D. The germline V and J ends were trimmed by 5 bases and 3 bases, with 16 bases remaining between them. Germline values: CDR1 SSHAT, CDR2 FNYEAQ (reference sequence). This CDR3 contains 16 residues. CDR3 nucleotide sequence: TGTGCCAGCAGCCCCGCGGTGACGCAGGACACCGGGGAGCTGTTTTTT. Translation: CASSPAVTQDTGELFF.

This clonotype was seen only a few times. V is TRBV29-1 and J is TRBJ1-4; a possible D gene is TRBD1 (5 bases). Trimming took 4 bases from V and 8 from J, leaving 8 bases between them. The CDR3 consists of 11 residues. Germline V CDR1 and CDR2: SQVTM, ANQGSEA. CDR3 DNA sequence: TGCAGCGTTGTGGGGGGGGAAAAACTGTTTTTT. This gives the protein CSVVGGEKLFF.

This clonotype was observed many times. The V and J genes are TRBV12-5 and TRBJ2-5; D possibly corresponds to TRBD1 (5 bases). The length of the CDR3 is 15 residues. V lost 7 bases and J lost 3, with 18 bases in between. CDR1 and CDR2 (germline): LGHNT, FRNRAP. The CDR3 sequence: CASAQSRTPKETQYF. CDR3 bases: TGTGCTAGTGCCCAATCCCGGACACCTAAAGAGACCCAGTACTTC.

This clonotype was picked up a small number of times. The rearrangement uses TRBV6-1 and TRBJ1-3; TRBD1 might be the D (5 bases). Trimming left V 0 bases short and J 7 bases short, with 10 bases between. The V gene's germline CDR1 is MNHNS and CDR2 SASEGT. The CDR3 consists of 14 residues. DNA for the CDR3: TGTGCCAGCAGTGAAGCCCGGCCAGGGAACACCATATATTTT. As protein: CASSEARPGNTIYF.

The rearrangement uses TRBV28 and TRBJ2-3; TRBD2 agrees at 9 bases. This CDR3 region has 14 residues. Per the germline V gene, CDR1 is MDHEN and CDR2 is SYDVKM. The V gene end was trimmed by 7 bases and the J gene end by 4 bases; junction bases not matched to a gene: 6. CDR3 DNA sequence: TGTGCCAGCACCATGCGGGAGGGTCCAGATACGCAGTATTTT. Protein sequence: CASTMREGPDTQYF.

Ten or more counts support this clonotype. V is TRBV7-9 and J is TRBJ2-5, with D tentatively TRBD1 or TRBD2 (5 bases each). V was pared by 5 bases and J by 5 bases, with 15 bases between. Germline V gene lookup returns CDR1 SEHNR and CDR2 FQNEAQ (reference sequence). CDR3 length equals 14 residues. CDR3 in amino acids: CASSPSGTGETQYF. CDR3 nucleotide sequence: TGTGCCAGCAGCCCCTCCGGGACCGGGGAGACCCAGTACTTC.

This clonotype was observed many times. This chain links TRBV25-1 with TRBJ2-1; D is perhaps TRBD1 (6 bases). The CDR3 spans 18 residues. Germline assignment: CDR1 MGHDK and CDR2 SYGVNS. V dropped 5 bases and J dropped 0 bases, with 20 bases sitting between them. The CDR3 DNA sequence: TGTGCCAGCAGTCCATTAGGGGGAGATCTTCTCTCCTACAATGAGCAGTTCTTC. Protein: CASSPLGGDLLSYNEQFF.

This clonotype was recorded at least ten times. The chain couples TRBV29-1 to TRBJ2-1, with a tentative D call TRBD2 (6 bases). Germline values: CDR1 SQVTM, CDR2 ANQGSEA. V lost 0 bases and J lost 12, with 18 bases in between. This CDR3 comprises 14 residues. The CDR3 coding sequence is TGCAGCGTTGAAGAGGCCCCCCCCGGGAGTGGGCAGTTCTTC. Translation: CSVEEAPPGSGQFF.

This clonotype appeared a few times. The CDR3 DNA sequence: TGTGCCAGCGGGCTGTCCATCTCGGGACTAGCCTATGAGCAGTTCTTC. Translation: CASGLSISGLAYEQFF. This chain joins TRBV6-1 and TRBJ2-1; 9 nucleotides align to TRBD2. After removal of 8 bases from V and 8 bases from J, the junction contained 16 bases not matched to a gene. The CDR3 covers 16 residues. Germline V CDR1 and CDR2: MNHNS, SASEGT.

This clonotype was counted many times. The chain couples TRBV7-2 to TRBJ2-3; 7 positions agree with TRBD2. The CDR3 runs to 15 residues. Germline CDR1 reads SGHTA; CDR2 reads FQGNSA. The V gene end was trimmed by 1 base and the J gene end by 6 bases; junction bases not matched to a gene: 7. CDR3: CASSLVAGPGDTQYF. The CDR3 DNA sequence: TGTGCCAGCAGCTTAGTAGCGGGCCCCGGGGATACGCAGTATTTT.

This chain joins TRBV13 and TRBJ2-1; 7 nucleotides line up with TRBD1. The V gene end was trimmed by 5 bases and the J gene end by 3 bases; junction bases not matched to a gene: 7. Per the germline V gene, CDR1 is PRHDT and CDR2 is FYEKMQ (reference sequence). The CDR3 sequence is 15 residues long. In DNA, the CDR3 is TGTGCCAGCAGCCCATCCGGGACAGACTACAATGAGCAGTTCTTC. Its protein product is CASSPSGTDYNEQFF.

This clonotype was picked up many times. J is TRBJ2-5 and V is TRBV7-8; 9 bases match TRBD2. The CDR3 consists of 15 residues. V lost 1 base and J lost 5; bases outside the gene matches: 5. Germline lookup yields CDR1 SGHVS and CDR2 FQNEAQ. CDR3 bases: TGTGCCAGCAGCTTAGGGCTAGCGGGGACGGAGACCCAGTACTTC. This translates into CASSLGLAGTETQYF.

This clonotype was seen repeatedly, ten times or more. The chain links TRBV6-5 to TRBJ2-3; TRBD1 agrees at 9 bases. Germline V gene sequence: CDR1 MNHEY, CDR2 SVGAGI. The CDR3 covers 14 residues. The V segment lost 4 bases and the J segment 5 bases; nucleotides outside the gene matches: 4. CDR3 region: CASSLQGAQDTQYF. DNA for the CDR3: TGTGCCAGCAGTTTACAGGGGGCTCAAGATACGCAGTATTTT.

The rearrangement uses TRBV6-2 or TRBV6-3 and TRBJ2-7; D is perhaps TRBD1 or TRBD2 (5 bases each). The length of the CDR3 is 14 residues. Germline V lookup: CDR1 MNHEY, CDR2 SVGEGT. V lost 3 bases, J lost 2 bases, and 11 bases lay in between. CDR3 region: CASSYYGGPYEQYF. CDR3 coding DNA: TGTGCCAGCAGTTATTATGGGGGACCCTACGAGCAGTACTTC.

This clonotype appeared a single time. V usage is TRBV7-9 and J usage is TRBJ2-1, with 7 bases identical to TRBD2. The length of the CDR3 is 16 residues. With 5 bases clipped from V and 9 bases from J, the junction kept 16 bases outside the gene matches. Germline-derived CDR1 and CDR2 are SEHNR and FQNEAQ (reference sequence). The CDR3 protein is CASSRSRIGGFGEQFF. DNA of the CDR3: TGTGCCAGCAGCCGGTCCCGAATCGGGGGGTTCGGTGAGCAGTTCTTC.

This sequence joins TRBV27 and TRBJ2-2; 9 bases are shared with TRBD1. The CDR3 spans 14 residues. Germline V lookup: CDR1 MNHEY, CDR2 SMNVEV (reference sequence). Trimming took 5 bases from V and 6 from J; bases not matched to a gene: 4. CDR3 sequence: CASSRTGEAGELFF. The CDR3 DNA sequence: TGTGCCAGCAGTCGGACAGGGGAGGCCGGGGAGCTGTTTTTT.

This clonotype occurred many times. The chain combines TRBV5-1 with TRBJ2-7; TRBD1 might be the D (5 bases). The CDR3 has 13 amino acids. V shed 2 bases and J shed 5 bases, with 11 bases lying between them. The germline CDR1 and CDR2 sequences are SGHRS and YFSETQ. CDR3 sequence: CASSFAGSNEQYF. CDR3 nucleotide sequence: TGCGCCAGCAGCTTCGCAGGGTCTAACGAGCAGTACTTC.